This is a list of T cell receptor beta chains from one sample in a study of shared clonotypes between healthy human individuals. Assay: immunoSEQ multiplex PCR; the TCRdb copy retains only in-frame clones and omits some. The sample lists roughly 1,100,000 clones, about 80% seen once, with 1.4% in the top ten. Sequenced input: memory CD4+ T cells sorted from blood. The receptors shown here come from a man aged 18 to 30 in good health. Both conserved end residues are part of each CDR3. Each record gives: V gene, D gene, CDR3 length, J gene, CDR3 DNA, CDR3 protein. A D gene is named only where the DNA matches it firmly.

v_gene: TRBV5-1
d_gene: TRBD1
len: 15
j_gene: TRBJ2-3
CDR3nt: TGCGCCAGCAGGCGGACAGGGCAAATCACAGATACGCAGTATTTT
CDR3aa: CASRRTGQITDTQYF

v_gene: TRBV5-1
d_gene: NA
len: 13
j_gene: TRBJ2-1
CDR3nt: TGCGCCAGCAGCCCCGAGCTCCTAAGGGAGCAGTTCTTC
CDR3aa: CASSPELLREQFF

v_gene: TRBV7-9
d_gene: NA
len: 15
j_gene: TRBJ1-4
CDR3nt: TGTGCCAGCAGCCAACCACTTACAACTAATGAAAAACTGTTTTTT
CDR3aa: CASSQPLTTNEKLFF

v_gene: TRBV28
d_gene: TRBD1
len: 14
j_gene: TRBJ1-6
CDR3nt: TGTGCCACATACCCCCGGGACAGGGGTTCACCCCTCCACTTT
CDR3aa: CATYPRDRGSPLHF

v_gene: TRBV10-1
d_gene: NA
len: 14
j_gene: TRBJ2-3
CDR3nt: TGCGCCAGCAGCGGTGCAGGGAGCACAGATACGCAGTATTTT
CDR3aa: CASSGAGSTDTQYF

v_gene: TRBV5-1
d_gene: NA
len: 15
j_gene: TRBJ2-3
CDR3nt: TGCGCCAGCAGCTTGGACGGGACATACACAGATACGCAGTATTTT
CDR3aa: CASSLDGTYTDTQYF

v_gene: TRBV9
d_gene: NA
len: 15
j_gene: TRBJ2-7
CDR3nt: TGTGCCAGCAGCGTAGACAGGTTAGGGGAGCACGAGCAGTACTTC
CDR3aa: CASSVDRLGEHEQYF

v_gene: TRBV10-3
d_gene: NA
len: 14
j_gene: TRBJ1-5
CDR3nt: TGTGCCATCAGTGACGGGGAAACAGGCCAGCCCCAGCGTTTT
CDR3aa: CAISDGETGQPQRF

v_gene: TRBV30
d_gene: NA
len: 14
j_gene: TRBJ1-1
CDR3nt: TGTGCCTGGAGTCTCAGGTGGGACCCACCTGAAGCTTTCTTT
CDR3aa: CAWSLRWDPPEAFF

v_gene: TRBV5-1
d_gene: TRBD2
len: 15
j_gene: TRBJ2-1
CDR3nt: TGCGCCAGCAGCTTGGTGGCTAGCGGGTCCAATGAGCAGTTCTTC
CDR3aa: CASSLVASGSNEQFF